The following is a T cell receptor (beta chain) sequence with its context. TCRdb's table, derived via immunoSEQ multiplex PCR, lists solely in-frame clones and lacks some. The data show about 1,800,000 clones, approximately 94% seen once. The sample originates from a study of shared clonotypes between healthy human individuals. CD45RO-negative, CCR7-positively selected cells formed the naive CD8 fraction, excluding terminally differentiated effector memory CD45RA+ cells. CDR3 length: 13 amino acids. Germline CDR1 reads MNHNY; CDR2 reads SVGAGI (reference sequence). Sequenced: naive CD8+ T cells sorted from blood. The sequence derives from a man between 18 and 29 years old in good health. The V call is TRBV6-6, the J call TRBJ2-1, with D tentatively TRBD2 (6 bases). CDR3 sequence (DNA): TGTCCACTCACCGGGACTCCCAGCAATGAGCAGTTCTTC. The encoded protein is CPLTGTPSNEQFF.